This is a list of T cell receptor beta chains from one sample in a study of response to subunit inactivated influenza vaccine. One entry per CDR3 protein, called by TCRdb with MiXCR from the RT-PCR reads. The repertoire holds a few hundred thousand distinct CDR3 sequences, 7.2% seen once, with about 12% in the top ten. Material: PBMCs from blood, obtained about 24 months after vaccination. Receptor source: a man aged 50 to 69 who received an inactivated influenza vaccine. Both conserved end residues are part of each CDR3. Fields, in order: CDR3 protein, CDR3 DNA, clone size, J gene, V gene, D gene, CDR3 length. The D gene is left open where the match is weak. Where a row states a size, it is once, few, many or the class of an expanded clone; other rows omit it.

cdr3_aa: CASSSLAGGNEQFF; cdr3_nt: TGTGCCAGCAGCTCGCTAGCGGGGGGGAATGAGCAGTTCTTC; clone_size: few; j_call: TRBJ2-1; v_call: TRBV11-2; d_call: TRBD2; cdr3_length: 14
cdr3_aa: CASSQGSQGSTEAFF; cdr3_nt: TGTGCCAGCAGCCAGGGCTCACAGGGAAGCACTGAAGCTTTCTTT; clone_size: few; j_call: TRBJ1-1; v_call: TRBV4-2; d_call: .; cdr3_length: 15
cdr3_aa: CASRPSAGREPFYYGYTF; cdr3_nt: TGTGCCAGCAGACCCTCCGCCGGCAGGGAGCCTTTTTACTATGGCTACACCTTC; clone_size: few; j_call: TRBJ1-2; v_call: TRBV12-3/TRBV12-4; d_call: .; cdr3_length: 18
cdr3_aa: CASSLGGQGPYGYTF; cdr3_nt: TGTGCCAGCAGTTTAGGAGGACAGGGCCCTTATGGCTACACCTTC; clone_size: few; j_call: TRBJ1-2; v_call: TRBV12-3/TRBV12-4; d_call: TRBD1; cdr3_length: 15
cdr3_aa: CASSFEDNQPQHF; cdr3_nt: TGTGCCAGCAGTTTTGAAGACAATCAGCCCCAGCATTTT; clone_size: .; j_call: TRBJ1-5; v_call: TRBV12-3/TRBV12-4; d_call: .; cdr3_length: 13
cdr3_aa: CASSPISLYEQYF; cdr3_nt: TGTGCCAGCAGTCCAATTTCTCTCTACGAGCAGTACTTC; clone_size: many; j_call: TRBJ2-7; v_call: TRBV28; d_call: .; cdr3_length: 13
cdr3_aa: CASSPLVGGPYEQYF; cdr3_nt: TGTGCCAGCTCACCACTCGTTGGGGGACCCTACGAGCAGTACTTC; clone_size: many; j_call: TRBJ2-7; v_call: TRBV18; d_call: .; cdr3_length: 15
cdr3_aa: CSVARGANTGELFF; cdr3_nt: TGCAGCGTTGCAAGGGGCGCGAACACCGGGGAGCTGTTTTTT; clone_size: few; j_call: TRBJ2-2; v_call: TRBV29-1; d_call: .; cdr3_length: 14
cdr3_aa: CASTRASYNEQFF; cdr3_nt: TGTGCCAGCACGAGGGCCTCCTACAATGAGCAGTTCTTC; clone_size: .; j_call: TRBJ2-1; v_call: TRBV6-2/TRBV6-3; d_call: .; cdr3_length: 13
cdr3_aa: CASRHGGQGNTEAFF; cdr3_nt: TGTGCCAGCCGTCACGGTGGACAGGGGAACACTGAAGCTTTCTTT; clone_size: many; j_call: TRBJ1-1; v_call: TRBV25-1; d_call: TRBD1; cdr3_length: 15
cdr3_aa: CASSEGTALYEQYF; cdr3_nt: TGCGCCAGCAGTGAAGGGACGGCCCTCTACGAGCAGTACTTC; clone_size: many; j_call: TRBJ2-7; v_call: TRBV10-2; d_call: .; cdr3_length: 14